A single sample gave rise to the 27 T cell receptor beta chains below, sequenced in a study of beta chain features in type 1 diabetes. Whole-study results and caveats: TCRB CDR3 length was moderately but significantly reduced in all four CD4+ subsets of Type 1 diabetes patients.

The authors reverse transcribed all of the isolated RNA, so sequencing captured expressed TCRB transcripts. This table comes from immunoSEQ multiplex PCR, and its TCRdb copy is limited to in-frame clones, with some not included. The sample lists some 350,000 clones, over 8.5% occurring once. The antigens for these receptors are not known. The sample was central memory CD4+ T cells from blood. Every receptor here comes from a man younger than 40 with type 1 diabetes.

This clone has a handful of counts. The chain has TRBV4-1 and TRBJ2-5, with TRBD2 matching over 11 bases. CDR3 length equals 16 residues. The V and J ends lost 2 bases and 4 bases, in that order; junction bases with no gene match: 6. CDR1 is MGHRA and CDR2 is YSYEKL in the germline V gene. The CDR3 is CASSQLLAGAAETQYF. DNA for the CDR3: TGCGCCAGCAGCCAACTACTAGCGGGGGCCGCAGAGACCCAGTACTTC.

Comment on this clone: One base separates it from a far larger clone, so it is likely a read error. Other DNA sequences in this specimen translate into the identical CDR3. This chain uses TRBV7-9 with TRBJ2-7, with D possibly being TRBD1 (6 bases). Germline CDR1 SEHNR, CDR2 FQNEAQ (reference sequence). The CDR3 length is 13 residues. This CDR3 reads CASSSGRGYEQYF. The CDR3 coding sequence is TGCGCCAGCAGCTCAGGCAGGGGCTACGAGCAGTACTTC.

This clone was observed a few times. The chain recombines TRBV4-1 with TRBJ1-5; D remains ambiguous. The CDR3 contains 15 residues. Between the trimmed V and J ends, which lost 0 bases and 2 bases, there was a span of 8 bases. Germline V gene data show CDR1 as MGHRA and CDR2 as YSYEKL. Written as DNA, the CDR3 is TGCGCCAGCAGCCAAGATGGGGTAGGCAATCAGCCCCAGCATTTT. It encodes CASSQDGVGNQPQHF.

V and J are TRBV7-8 and TRBJ1-2; D unresolved. Germline V gene lookup returns CDR1 SGHVS and CDR2 FQNEAQ. The CDR3 covers 13 residues. Trimming took 5 bases from V and 4 from J, leaving 11 bases between them. Written as DNA, the CDR3 is TGTGCCAGCAGCCCGGAGCATCCCTATGGCTACACCTTC. It codes for CASSPEHPYGYTF.

The chain combines TRBV5-4 with TRBJ2-4, with TRBD2 as a possible D gene (5 bases). The CDR3 is 17 residues long. Germline CDR1 and CDR2: SGHNT and YYREEE (reference sequence). The V end was cut by 0 bases, the J end by 0 bases, with 13 bases between. CDR3 bases: TGTGCCAGCAGCTTGGGAGGGCGACCCCTAGCCAAAAACATTCAGTACTTC. It translates to CASSLGGRPLAKNIQYF.

The CDR3 sequence is CASSLTEDTQYF. The CDR3 nucleotides read TGTGCCAGCAGCTTGACGGAAGATACGCAGTATTTT. The J gene is TRBJ2-3, the V gene TRBV7-9; D unresolved. The CDR3 covers 12 residues. Germline-derived CDR1 and CDR2 are SEHNR and FQNEAQ (reference sequence). The V and J ends lost 3 bases and 5 bases respectively, with 6 bases between them. The full variable domain, completed using reference TRBV7-9 and TRBJ2-3, is DTGVSQNPRHKITKRGQNVTFRCDPISEHNRLYWYRQTLGQGPEFLTYFQNEAQLEKSRLLSDRFSAERPKGSFSTLEIQRTEQGDSAMYLCASSLTEDTQYFGPGTRLTVL.

V usage is TRBV7-3 and J usage is TRBJ1-3; D uncertain. This CDR3 has 17 residues. V lost 5 bases, J lost 2 bases, and 19 bases lay in between. Germline V gene sequence: CDR1 SGHTA, CDR2 FQGTGA. CDR3 DNA sequence: TGTGCCAGCAGCCGTCAACCTACAGCAACAGCTGGAAACACCATATATTTT. It encodes CASSRQPTATAGNTIYF.

The chain is built from TRBV7-2 and TRBJ1-2; possibly TRBD1 for D (5 bases). CDR1 SGHTA and CDR2 FQGNSA come from the germline V gene. This CDR3 spans 12 amino acids. The V end was cut by 5 bases, the J end by 5 bases, with 9 bases between. CDR3 nucleotide sequence: TGTGCCAGCAGCACACAGGTTTATGGCTACACCTTC. It yields the protein CASSTQVYGYTF.

This clone was seen a few times. The gene calls are TRBV7-9 and TRBJ2-1; 8 positions match TRBD2. This CDR3 contains 13 residues. CDR1 is SEHNR and CDR2 is FQNEAQ in the germline V gene (reference sequence). Losses at the gene ends were 7 bases for V and 7 bases for J; bases not matched to a gene: 6. The DNA of the CDR3 is TGTGCCAGCATGGGGGGACTAGAAAATGAGCAGTTCTTC. It yields the protein CASMGGLENEQFF. The full variable domain, with the rest looked up from reference TRBV7-9 and TRBJ2-1, is DTGVSQNPRHKITKRGQNVTFRCDPISEHNRLYWYRQTLGQGPEFLTYFQNEAQLEKSRLLSDRFSAERPKGSFSTLEIQRTEQGDSAMYLCASMGGLENEQFFGPGTRLTVL.

There are many counts of this clone. The CDR3 DNA follows: TGTGCCATCAGTGGCGGGACAGGGATGAATGTAGGGACTGAAGCTTTCTTT. Translating it yields CAISGGTGMNVGTEAFF. The gene calls are TRBV10-3 and TRBJ1-1; TRBD1 matches at 9 bases. V lost 4 bases to trimming and J lost 5 bases; unmatched junction nucleotides: 14. The CDR3 consists of 17 residues. From germline, CDR1 is ENHRY and CDR2 SYGVKD.

This clone has just one count. The V gene is TRBV11-2, the J gene TRBJ2-1; TRBD1 might be the D (5 bases). CDR3 size: 13 residues. Trimming shortened V by 5 bases and J by 7 bases, and 12 bases separated the two germline ends. Germline CDR1 reads SGHAT; CDR2 reads FQNNGV. In DNA form, the CDR3 reads TGTGCCAGCAGCCCGCAGGGATCGAATGAGCAGTTCTTC. Translated: CASSPQGSNEQFF.

This clone showed up many times. The chain links TRBV28 to TRBJ2-2, with 9 nucleotides matching TRBD1. CDR1 and CDR2 from the germline V gene are MDHEN and SYDVKM. This CDR3 is 14 amino acids long. The junction had 3 bases not matched to a gene; V was cut back by 6 bases and J by 4 bases. In nucleotides, the CDR3 is TGTGCCAGCAGGCGGACAGGGGCCACCGGGGAGCTGTTTTTT. As protein: CASRRTGATGELFF.

In this sample, this clone turned up once. One end of the junction does not line up with germline, which may come from a read error. The gene calls are TRBV30 and TRBJ1-5; D is uncertain. Germline CDR1 GTSNPN, CDR2 SVGIG (reference sequence). This CDR3 is 15 amino acids long. This chain's CDR3 is CAWSPPMVGNQPQHF. CDR3 DNA: TGTGCCTGGAGCCCTCCAATGGTTGGCAATCAACCCCAGCATTTT. The whole variable domain, filled in from reference TRBV30 and TRBJ1-5, reads SQTIHQWPATLVQPVGSPLSLECTVEGTSNPNLYWYRQAAGRGLQLLFYSVGIGQISSEVPQNLSASRPQDRQFILSSKKLLLSDSGFYLCAWSPPMVGNQPQHFGDGTRLSIL.

In this sample, this clone turned up a few times. The chain couples TRBV7-9 to TRBJ1-1; D is possibly TRBD1 (5 bases). The CDR3 extends over 12 amino acids. Germline V gene lookup returns CDR1 SEHNR and CDR2 FQNEAQ (reference sequence). Trimming took off 8 bases at V and 8 bases at J, with 15 bases between the two ends. CDR3 loop: CASRPGPGEAFF. The CDR3 DNA is TGTGCCAGCCGGCCGGGGCCCGGGGAAGCTTTCTTT. The full variable domain, with the rest looked up from reference TRBV7-9 and TRBJ1-1, is DTGVSQNPRHKITKRGQNVTFRCDPISEHNRLYWYRQTLGQGPEFLTYFQNEAQLEKSRLLSDRFSAERPKGSFSTLEIQRTEQGDSAMYLCASRPGPGEAFFGQGTRLTVV.

This clone was recorded a few times. The chain is built from TRBV6-6 and TRBJ1-5, with D maybe TRBD1 (6 bases). V lost 5 bases and J lost 5, with 16 bases in between. From germline, CDR1 is MNHNY and CDR2 SVGAGI (reference sequence). CDR3 length: 15 residues. DNA of the CDR3: TGTGCCAGCAGTCGAGACCAGGGGTGGGATCAGCCCCAGCATTTT. Amino acids: CASSRDQGWDQPQHF.

V gene TRBV11-3 combines with J gene TRBJ2-1; D gene ambiguous. The V end lost 5 bases, the J end lost 8 bases, and 13 bases lay between the germline ends. The germline CDR1 and CDR2 sequences are SGHNT and YENEEA. CDR3 length equals 13 residues. The CDR3 region has the DNA TGTGCCAGCAGCGTAACCCCGGTACATGAGCAGTTCTTC. It is translated as CASSVTPVHEQFF.

This clone was counted ten times or more. The gene calls are TRBV30 and TRBJ2-2; 9 bases are shared with TRBD1. V shed 3 bases, J shed 6 bases, and the junction held 5 bases outside the gene matches. CDR1 and CDR2 (germline): GTSNPN, SVGIG (reference sequence). The CDR3 sequence is 14 residues long. CDR3 protein: CAWSSGQGPGELFF. The DNA of the CDR3 is TGTGCCTGGAGCTCAGGACAGGGGCCCGGGGAGCTGTTTTTT.

This clone was detected only a few times. V is TRBV5-1 and J is TRBJ2-5; 10 nucleotides agree with TRBD1. Germline V gene sequence: CDR1 SGHRS, CDR2 YFSETQ. This CDR3 region has 15 residues. After removal of 3 bases from V and 2 bases from J, the junction contained 4 bases not matched to a gene. CDR3 protein: CASSSTGGPQETQYF. Written as DNA, the CDR3 is TGCGCCAGCAGCTCGACAGGGGGCCCTCAAGAGACCCAGTACTTC. The full variable domain, in which reference TRBV5-1 and TRBJ2-5 provide the parts outside the CDR3, is KAGVTQTPRYLIKTRGQQVTLSCSPISGHRSVSWYQQTPGQGLQFLFEYFSETQRNKGNFPGRFSGRQFSNSRSEMNVSTLELGDSALYLCASSSTGGPQETQYFGPGTRLLVL.

The rearrangement joins TRBV2 to TRBJ1-5; D may be TRBD1 (5 bases). Trimming took off 4 bases at V and 5 bases at J, with 9 bases between the two ends. The germline V gene has CDR1 SNHLY and CDR2 FYNNEI. This CDR3 spans 13 amino acids. CDR3 sequence reads: CASSGGPDQPQHF. In DNA form, the CDR3 reads TGTGCCAGCAGTGGGGGCCCCGATCAGCCCCAGCATTTT.

This clone was detected many times. The chain is built from TRBV5-4 and TRBJ2-3; 10 bases align to TRBD2. V was pared by 7 bases and J by 5 bases, with 13 bases of the junction left unmatched. Germline lookup yields CDR1 SGHNT and CDR2 YYREEE (reference sequence). The CDR3 is made up of 16 amino acids. CDR3 bases: TGTGCCAGCGGTTCGCTAGCGGGAGACGCGGGAGATACGCAGTATTTT. As protein: CASGSLAGDAGDTQYF.

This clone was observed a few times. The chain joins TRBV6-5 to TRBJ2-1, with D perhaps TRBD1 (6 bases). The germline V gene encodes CDR1 MNHEY and CDR2 SVGAGI. The CDR3 consists of 13 residues. The V gene lost 7 bases and the J gene lost 6 bases, with 13 bases spanning the gap. CDR3 coding DNA: TGTGCCAGCAACAAACAGGGCGGCAATGAGCAGTTCTTC. Encoded protein: CASNKQGGNEQFF.

V is TRBV28 and J is TRBJ2-7; D is uncertain. This CDR3 contains 14 residues. V lost 6 bases, J lost 2 bases, and 14 bases lay in between. The germline CDR1 and CDR2 sequences are MDHEN and SYDVKM. The CDR3 sequence is CASRAQVRPYEQYF. The DNA for the CDR3 is TGTGCCAGCAGGGCCCAGGTGAGGCCCTACGAGCAGTACTTC.

The chain couples TRBV7-2 to TRBJ2-5, with a weak D call TRBD2 (6 bases). V lost 1 base, J lost 4 bases, and 10 bases lay in between. Germline values: CDR1 SGHTA, CDR2 FQGNSA. The CDR3 consists of 14 residues. CDR3 loop: CASSLDPGGETQYF. Here the CDR3 DNA reads TGTGCCAGCAGCTTAGATCCCGGGGGAGAGACCCAGTACTTC.

In this sample, this clone turned up a few times. V gene TRBV7-2 combines with J gene TRBJ2-7; the D gene is possibly TRBD1 (5 bases). CDR1 is SGHTA, CDR2 FQGNSA, per germline. Trimming pared 3 bases from V and 2 bases from J, leaving 14 bases between. This CDR3 has 15 residues. This CDR3 is CASSFSSPTAYEQYF. The DNA for the CDR3 is TGTGCCAGCAGCTTCAGTAGTCCGACAGCCTACGAGCAGTACTTC.

This CDR3 is CASSPTGPITDTQYF. The CDR3 DNA reads TGCGCCAGCAGCCCCACCGGACCAATCACAGATACGCAGTATTTT. The gene calls are TRBV5-1 and TRBJ2-3; D unclear. Germline lookup yields CDR1 SGHRS and CDR2 YFSETQ. The CDR3 is 15 amino acids. V was pared by 4 bases and J by 2 bases, with 14 bases between. The full variable domain, rest sourced from reference TRBV5-1 and TRBJ2-3, is KAGVTQTPRYLIKTRGQQVTLSCSPISGHRSVSWYQQTPGQGLQFLFEYFSETQRNKGNFPGRFSGRQFSNSRSEMNVSTLELGDSALYLCASSPTGPITDTQYFGPGTRLTVL.

This clone has a handful of counts. The chain employs TRBV5-1 and TRBJ2-3; D is perhaps TRBD1 (6 bases). Germline V gene data show CDR1 as SGHRS and CDR2 as YFSETQ. Trimming left V 4 bases short and J 1 base short, with 13 bases between. This CDR3 comprises 15 residues. The CDR3 reads CASSVLQGGTDTQYF. The CDR3 nucleotides are TGCGCCAGCAGCGTCCTACAGGGCGGCACAGATACGCAGTATTTT.

The J gene is TRBJ1-1, the V gene TRBV5-1; TRBD1 aligns across 8 bases. Germline CDR1 is SGHRS and CDR2 is YFSETQ. Unmatched junction bases numbered 1, after V lost 2 bases and J lost 1 base. CDR3 length equals 14 residues. CDR3 region: CASSFGTGNTEAFF. In DNA form, the CDR3 reads TGCGCCAGCAGCTTCGGGACAGGGAACACTGAAGCTTTCTTT.